These 30 T cell receptor beta chains were all obtained from the same sample, sequenced in a study of blood T cell repertoires in COVID-19. Assay used: immunoSEQ multiplex PCR; TCRdb lists only in-frame clones, some missing. Of about 70,000 clones listed, 70% to 90% are singletons. Sequencing used peripheral blood. The receptors stem from a woman in her sixties or seventies with acute or convalescent COVID-19.

The chain carries TRBV19 and TRBJ2-2; D unclear. This CDR3 contains 13 residues. The germline V gene has CDR1 LNHDA and CDR2 SQIVND (reference sequence). V lost 4 bases, J lost 6 bases, and 9 bases lay in between. This chain's CDR3 is CASSTLRAGELFF. CDR3 DNA: TGTGCCAGTAGTACGCTGCGCGCCGGGGAGCTGTTTTTT.

V gene TRBV19 combines with J gene TRBJ1-5; D unresolved. The CDR3 has 15 residues. Trimming took 7 bases from V and 0 from J, leaving 13 bases between them. The germline gives CDR1 LNHDA, CDR2 SQIVND (reference sequence). In nucleotides, the CDR3 is TGTGCCAGTAAGACAACCCTTAATAGCAATCAGCCCCAGCATTTT. As protein: CASKTTLNSNQPQHF.

The rearrangement links TRBV5-1 to TRBJ1-2; weak D call: TRBD1 (6 bases). Germline CDR1 reads SGHRS; CDR2 reads YFSETQ. Trimming removed 3 bases from V and 6 bases from J, with 15 bases in between. The CDR3 spans 14 residues. CDR3 protein: CASSSGDRSHGYTF. In DNA, the CDR3 is TGCGCCAGCAGCTCGGGCGACAGGTCCCATGGCTACACCTTC.

The V call is TRBV6-5, the J call TRBJ2-1; 7 bases fit TRBD2. The germline gives CDR1 MNHEY, CDR2 SVGAGI. The CDR3 has 15 amino acids. J gave up 2 bases and V 8 bases, and 9 bases lay outside the gene matches. CDR3 nucleotide sequence: TGTGCCAGCGGATCTAGCGGTATTACCTACAATGAGCAGTTCTTC. The encoded protein is CASGSSGITYNEQFF.

This rearrangement joins TRBV5-6 to TRBJ1-2; 7 bases agree with TRBD1. J was trimmed by 4 bases and V by 3 bases; bases with no gene match: 6. Germline CDR1 SGHDT, CDR2 YYEEEE. The CDR3 has 14 residues. The CDR3 DNA is TGTGCCAGCAGCTCCGGGGACAGAAGCTATGGCTACACCTTC. Its protein is CASSSGDRSYGYTF.

The chain is built from TRBV19 and TRBJ2-7; 7 nucleotides align to TRBD1. The germline gives CDR1 LNHDA, CDR2 SQIVND (reference sequence). The CDR3 spans 17 residues. The junction had 18 bases not matched to a gene; V was cut back by 9 bases and J by 1 base. CDR3 bases: TGTGCCAGCCAGTCCCGGGACAGTGCGCGAGGGTCCTACGAGCAGTACTTC. As protein: CASQSRDSARGSYEQYF.

The chain has TRBV7-3 and TRBJ1-1, with D tentatively TRBD1 (5 bases). The CDR3 is 15 amino acids. Germline loops: CDR1 SGHTA, CDR2 FQGTGA. Between the trimmed V and J ends, which lost 1 base and 7 bases, there was a span of 16 bases. As DNA, the CDR3 is TGTGCCAGCAGCTTAAATGGGGGTGGGAGGAGTGAAGCTTTCTTT. Protein: CASSLNGGGRSEAFF.

J is TRBJ1-2 and V is TRBV30; a possible D gene is TRBD1 (6 bases). The ends were cut back, 2 bases at V and 8 bases at J, with 18 bases in the middle. Germline V gene lookup returns CDR1 GTSNPN and CDR2 SVGIG (reference sequence). The CDR3 covers 14 residues. The CDR3 DNA sequence: TGTGCCTGGAGTCTACAGGGCGGATCCGCAGGCTACACCTTC. It yields the protein CAWSLQGGSAGYTF.

The rearrangement uses TRBV5-1 and TRBJ2-2; 8 nucleotides line up with TRBD1. Unmatched junction bases numbered 2, after V lost 3 bases and J lost 1 base. The CDR3 totals 15 residues. The V gene's germline CDR1 is SGHRS and CDR2 YFSETQ. CDR3 loop: CASSSGTGNTGELFF. The DNA for the CDR3 is TGCGCCAGCAGCTCGGGGACAGGGAACACCGGGGAGCTGTTTTTT.

The chain combines TRBV5-1 with TRBJ1-1; no clear D gene. Germline V lookup: CDR1 SGHRS, CDR2 YFSETQ. V was pared by 1 base and J by 1 base, with 11 bases between. The CDR3 contains 15 residues. CDR3 loop: CASSLSRGQNTEAFF. CDR3 sequence (DNA): TGCGCCAGCAGCTTGTCCCGTGGGCAGAACACTGAAGCTTTCTTT.

The V call is TRBV5-1, the J call TRBJ2-2; TRBD1 might be the D (7 bases). This CDR3 has 16 residues. Germline V gene lookup returns CDR1 SGHRS and CDR2 YFSETQ. V lost 2 bases and J 2 bases, leaving 13 bases between the germline ends. CDR3 nucleotides: TGCGCCAGCAGCTTCTCAGGGGGGATAAACACCGGGGAGCTGTTTTTT. Protein product: CASSFSGGINTGELFF.

V is TRBV30 and J is TRBJ2-3; 10 bases line up with TRBD1. The CDR3 spans 13 residues. The germline V gene encodes CDR1 GTSNPN and CDR2 SVGIG (reference sequence). Trimming at V came to 5 bases and at J to 6 bases, leaving 5 bases not matched to a gene. CDR3 residues: CAWGTGVSDTQYF. DNA of the CDR3: TGTGCCTGGGGGACAGGGGTTTCGGATACGCAGTATTTT.

This clone occurred a few times. The chain combines TRBV5-1 with TRBJ2-6; D remains unclear. The germline V and J ends were trimmed by 0 bases and 0 bases, with 4 bases remaining between them. The V gene's germline CDR1 is SGHRS and CDR2 YFSETQ. This CDR3 spans 15 amino acids. CDR3 sequence reads: CASSLGASGANVLTF. The CDR3 DNA is TGCGCCAGCAGCTTGGGGGCCTCTGGGGCCAACGTCCTGACTTTC.

This clone was detected many times. The chain employs TRBV14 and TRBJ2-1; D gene unclear. Germline CDR1 reads SGHDN; CDR2 reads FVKESK. The CDR3 runs 19 residues. Between the trimmed V and J ends, which lost 4 bases and 0 bases, there was a span of 22 bases. CDR3 residues: CASSPYDVTWKSSYNEQFF. The CDR3 DNA reads TGTGCCAGCAGCCCTTATGATGTGACTTGGAAGAGCTCCTACAATGAGCAGTTCTTC.

This sequence joins TRBV10-3 and TRBJ2-1; 13 bases are a match to TRBD2. Germline trimming cut 8 bases from V and 5 bases from J; bases unmatched to any gene: 6. Looked up from germline, CDR1 is ENHRY and CDR2 is SYGVKD. The CDR3 spans 15 residues. The CDR3 loop reads CAIHPGTSGNNEQFF. CDR3 bases: TGTGCCATCCACCCCGGGACTAGCGGGAACAATGAGCAGTTCTTC.

V gene TRBV5-6 combines with J gene TRBJ1-3; D may be TRBD1 (5 bases). This CDR3 is built from 15 residues. Trimming took 5 bases from V and 2 from J, leaving 14 bases between them. Germline CDR1 is SGHDT and CDR2 is YYEEEE. Here the CDR3 reads CASRPQQGTGNTIYF. The CDR3 DNA sequence: TGTGCCAGCAGGCCGCAGCAGGGTACTGGAAACACCATATATTTT.

This clone was observed a few times. The rearrangement links TRBV5-5 to TRBJ2-5; 8 bases line up with TRBD2. The CDR3 sequence is 15 residues long. Unmatched junction bases numbered 9, after V lost 1 base and J lost 7 bases. Looked up from germline, CDR1 is SGHKS and CDR2 is YYEKEE (reference sequence). DNA for the CDR3: TGTGCCAGCAGCTTGTTCACTAGCGGAAAGGGGACCCAGTACTTC. Its translation: CASSLFTSGKGTQYF.

V gene TRBV5-1 combines with J gene TRBJ2-7; D is possibly TRBD1 (6 bases). Germline V gene sequence: CDR1 SGHRS, CDR2 YFSETQ. V lost 4 bases and J 7 bases, leaving 12 bases between the germline ends. CDR3 length equals 12 residues. CDR3 region: CASSRDIGEQYF. The CDR3 DNA reads as TGCGCCAGCAGCCGGGACATCGGGGAGCAGTACTTC. Supplemented by reference TRBV5-1 and TRBJ2-7, the full variable domain reads KAGVTQTPRYLIKTRGQQVTLSCSPISGHRSVSWYQQTPGQGLQFLFEYFSETQRNKGNFPGRFSGRQFSNSRSEMNVSTLELGDSALYLCASSRDIGEQYFGPGTRLTVT.

The chain has TRBV28 and TRBJ2-2; TRBD1 might be the D (7 bases). The CDR3 has 16 residues. Trimming took off 6 bases at V and 2 bases at J, with 16 bases between the two ends. In germline, CDR1 is MDHEN, CDR2 SYDVKM. The CDR3 region is CASRQRGRGNTGELFF. The CDR3 nucleotides are TGTGCCAGCAGACAGAGGGGGCGGGGAAACACCGGGGAGCTGTTTTTT. The full variable domain, rest sourced from reference TRBV28 and TRBJ2-2, is DVKVTQSSRYLVKRTGEKVFLECVQDMDHENMFWYRQDPGLGLRLIYFSYDVKMKEKGDIPEGYSVSREKKERFSLILESASTNQTSMYLCASRQRGRGNTGELFFGEGSRLTVL.

This chain connects TRBV15 to TRBJ2-5, with D possibly TRBD2 on 6 matching bases. The CDR3 is made up of 13 amino acids. The germline CDR1 and CDR2 sequences are LNHNV and YYDKDF (reference sequence). V lost 2 bases and J 4 bases, leaving 8 bases between the germline ends. The CDR3 is CATSRSTRETQYF. The CDR3 DNA reads as TGTGCCACCAGCAGATCGACTAGAGAGACCCAGTACTTC. Supplemented by reference TRBV15 and TRBJ2-5, the full variable domain reads DAMVIQNPRYQVTQFGKPVTLSCSQTLNHNVMYWYQQKSSQAPKLLFHYYDKDFNNEADTPDNFQSRRPNTSFCFLDIRSPGLGDTAMYLCATSRSTRETQYFGPGTRLLVL.

This rearrangement joins TRBV6-5 to TRBJ2-7, with D maybe TRBD2 (5 bases). Trimming pared 6 bases from V and 1 base from J, leaving 16 bases between. Per the germline V gene, CDR1 is MNHEY and CDR2 is SVGAGI. The CDR3 runs to 15 residues. This chain's CDR3 is CASRALAGSSYEQYF. The CDR3 DNA follows: TGTGCCAGCAGGGCCCTAGCCGGTTCGTCCTACGAGCAGTACTTC.

This sequence joins TRBV19 and TRBJ1-6, with D tentatively TRBD1 (6 bases). CDR3 size: 13 residues. V lost 11 bases and J lost 6, with 14 bases in between. Germline V lookup: CDR1 LNHDA, CDR2 SQIVND (reference sequence). CDR3 in amino acids: CAPPGQSNSPLHF. DNA of the CDR3: TGTGCCCCTCCGGGACAAAGTAATTCACCCCTCCACTTT.

The chain joins TRBV24-1 to TRBJ2-3, with D possibly being TRBD2 (6 bases). Trimming took off 4 bases at V and 3 bases at J, with 19 bases between the two ends. Germline lookup yields CDR1 KGHDR and CDR2 SFDVKD. There are 17 residues in the CDR3. CDR3 DNA: TGTGCCACCAGTGAGCCTACGCGGGGCTTAGCGACAGATACGCAGTATTTT. The encoded protein is CATSEPTRGLATDTQYF.

The V and J genes are TRBV19 and TRBJ2-1, with a possible D match to TRBD2 (6 bases). V was trimmed by 5 bases and J by 0 bases, leaving 11 bases between them. Germline V gives CDR1 LNHDA, CDR2 SQIVND (reference sequence). CDR3 size: 15 residues. The CDR3 sequence: CASSPLANSYNEQFF. The CDR3 DNA reads as TGTGCCAGTAGTCCCCTAGCGAACTCCTACAATGAGCAGTTCTTC.

The chain recombines TRBV19 with TRBJ1-6; 8 nucleotides agree with TRBD1. Germline V CDR1 and CDR2: LNHDA, SQIVND (reference sequence). The CDR3 extends over 17 amino acids. Trimming took 4 bases from V and 7 from J; bases not matched to a gene: 12. DNA of the CDR3: TGTGCCAGTAGTAATCCCGGCGTGACAGGGGAAAATTCACCCCTCCACTTT. Protein sequence: CASSNPGVTGENSPLHF.

V and J are TRBV6-1 and TRBJ2-7, with D possibly being TRBD2 (5 bases). Trimming took 0 bases from V and 0 from J, leaving 12 bases between them. CDR1 and CDR2 from the germline V gene are MNHNS and SASEGT. The CDR3 runs 16 residues. The CDR3 is CASSEALSATSYEQYF. CDR3 coding DNA: TGTGCCAGCAGTGAAGCGCTTAGCGCGACCTCCTACGAGCAGTACTTC.

V is TRBV5-4 and J is TRBJ2-2; TRBD1 agrees at 11 bases. The germline V gene has CDR1 SGHNT and CDR2 YYREEE (reference sequence). Germline trimming cut 4 bases from V and 7 bases from J; bases unmatched to any gene: 9. The CDR3 runs 16 residues. The CDR3: CASSENGQGAVGELFF. CDR3 nucleotides: TGTGCCAGCAGCGAGAACGGACAGGGGGCTGTCGGGGAGCTGTTTTTT.

This clone occurred once. The chain combines TRBV28 with TRBJ2-7, with a weak D call TRBD2 (6 bases). The germline V gene encodes CDR1 MDHEN and CDR2 SYDVKM. The CDR3 sequence is 15 residues long. Trimming shortened V by 2 bases and J by 4 bases, and 15 bases separated the two germline ends. CDR3 DNA: TGTGCCAGCAGTTTAAGCGTCCGGGGGTCGTACGAGCAGTACTTC. Translating it yields CASSLSVRGSYEQYF.

The V gene is TRBV27, the J gene TRBJ2-3, with TRBD2 matching over 9 bases. The CDR3 runs to 16 residues. J was trimmed by 2 bases and V by 0 bases; bases with no gene match: 3. CDR1 and CDR2 from the germline V gene are MNHEY and SMNVEV (reference sequence). The CDR3 DNA is TGTGCCAGCAGTTTATCTAGCGGGAGTTACACAGATACGCAGTATTTT. Protein sequence: CASSLSSGSYTDTQYF.

This chain uses TRBV18 with TRBJ1-2; 8 bases map to TRBD1. Trimming removed 2 bases from V and 6 bases from J; junction bases left unmatched: 11. Germline V gene data show CDR1 as KGHSH and CDR2 as LQKENI. The CDR3 runs 16 residues. CDR3 sequence: CASSPARTGPVHGYTF. The CDR3 DNA reads TGTGCCAGCTCACCAGCGAGGACAGGGCCTGTTCATGGCTACACCTTC.